A single TCR beta chain is shown here with its context. This clonotype was observed a handful of times. This receptor's antigen is unknown. The record has no base qualities; no much larger clone is one base away. The data belong to a study of blood T cells in healthy people across ages (dated by TCRdb to the mid-2010s). Study-level background: In model experiments, template switching captured roughly one uniquely barcoded TCR beta cDNA molecule for every two T cells. Two additional independent replicas of 1 million unique cDNA reads from the same blood draw were analyzed for two donors (one aged 18 to 29 and one aged 80 or older). Using deep sequencing normalized with unique cDNA molecular identifiers, the study measured how TCR beta repertoire diversity changes with age. Donors were grouped into four age groups: young (average approximately 15 years), middle-aged (less than 40), aged (62) and long-lived (approximately 82).

The research as a whole found: Compared with the aged group, the long-lived group had more naive CD4+ T cells, fewer expanded clones and increased TCR diversity, suggesting age selection. Estimates of total diversity based on one million sequenced T cells were regarded as lower bounds and as underestimates. Conclusive comparison of naive and antigen-experienced compartments was prevented by the profiling of bulk unsorted PBMCs. Donor CMV infection status was unknown, potentially confounding age-related changes in expanded clonotypes. A strong correlation was found between observed TCR beta diversity and the percentage of naive T cells measured by flow cytometry. As age increased, observed TCR beta diversity per million T cells dropped in a roughly linear way, and a significant reduction was already evident by age around 41.

CDR1 MDHEN and CDR2 SYDVKM are derived from the germline V gene. At the junction V is shortened by 5 bases and J by 5 bases; bases outside the gene matches: 7. The CDR3 sequence holds 14 residues, the cysteine and phenylalanine included. Of the read, only the CDR3 DNA is kept; its 42 bases are in frame from base 1. Libraries were prepared through 5' RACE. For sequencing, an Illumina HiSeq 2500 was employed. A second roughly 6 to 12 cycle PCR used a sample-barcoded 5' primer and a J-beta primer mix. Each TCR beta cDNA molecule received a unique molecular identifier from a template-switch 5' adaptor carrying 12 random nucleotides. Each sample yielded at least 3 million CDR3-containing paired-end reads. First-strand cDNA synthesis was performed from all RNA using the Mint cDNA synthesis kit, with priming by a TRBC-specific oligonucleotide. All cDNA was treated with uracil-DNA glycosylase and then went through a first 18-cycle PCR with the universal primers M1SS and BC2_uni_R. The paper's processing steps were these. Normalization of each sample was performed by random selection of 1 million high-quality reads, each carrying a distinct molecular identifier. Reads sharing molecular identifiers were discarded rather than binned into consensus sequences. MiTCR, set to a Q25 quality threshold and the strictest error-elimination algorithm, was used for CDR3 identification, clonotype clustering and error correction. Lower-bound total TCR beta diversity was estimated with a nonparametric unseen species model using Euler transformation. TCRdb reran the public reads through fastp at Q25 and MiXCR, keeping productive beta chains. All rows with the same CDR3 protein become a single entry with the most common DNA and genes. The V and J calls, along with clone size, are taken from TCRdb and not from the paper's own processing. The sample profile shows over 500,000 distinct CDR3 sequences; roughly a quarter of them were found once. 3.6% of the sample rests with the top ten.

The 39 donors, aged 6 to 90 years, were systemically healthy Caucasian individuals from Russia. Approximately 9.3 milliliters of peripheral blood were drawn from each donor into EDTA-treated Vacutainer tubes. Ficoll-Paque density-gradient centrifugation was used to isolate PBMCs, with at least 6.5 million obtained per sample. Trizol reagent was used to extract total RNA from the PBMCs, yielding at least 5.5 micrograms per sample. For every donor, an aliquot of PBMCs went through flow cytometry to measure the percentages of naive CD45RAhigh/CD27high T cells. The same sample was also studied in work on T cells of mothers and their children. The second source states: Donors were nine systemically healthy Caucasian individuals: three mothers and their six children. cDNA synthesis consumed the entire amount of extracted RNA, loaded at approximately 1.6 ug RNA in each 15 ul reaction. In the second PCR, the M1S primer introduced both the sample barcodes and 2-4 random nucleotides. Each mother yielded over 8.5 million TCR beta CDR3 reads and each child roughly 3.1 million reads. In both related and unrelated pairs, thymic selection shapes the output of TCR recombination in a similar way, with inherited differences having only a minor effect. Normalized repertoire overlap was always slightly but never significantly higher in related than unrelated mother-child pairs. No persistent microchimeric T cell clones were detected, at a sensitivity of around 97 clones per million clonotypes. The study used deep NGS to compare TCR beta repertoires of mothers and children, seeking features distinguishing related mother-child pairs from unrelated individuals. On average, the children were roughly 11 +/- 4 years old, while the mothers were about 37 +/- 4 years old. After adapters were ligated using NEBNext reagents, the libraries underwent 100+100 nt paired-end sequencing on an Illumina HiSeq 2000. To avoid cross-contamination, the mother libraries and the child libraries were prepared a month apart and sequenced in separate runs. Between roughly 450,000 and 2,200,000 distinct TCR beta clonotypes were identified per donor. Naive TCR beta clonotypes were estimated from low-frequency clonotypes matched to each donor's FACS-determined naive share, without sorting.

The specimen was blood. The clonotype comes from a boy aged 2-15 years in good health. The chain links TRBV28 with TRBJ2-5; TRBD2 fits 8 bases in the junction. Here the CDR3 is given as CASSSSGIPETQYF. The DNA sequence follows: TGTGCCAGCAGTAGTAGCGGGATCCCGGAGACCCAGTACTTC.